The 4 T cell receptor beta chains listed next were all sequenced from one sample in a study of CD8+CD57+ T cells in acquired aplastic anemia. The authors sequenced patients whose flow cytometry had shown CD8+CD57+ cell expansion. Using genomic DNA as the template, TCR beta VDJ and CDR3 profiling was carried out. TCRdb independently ran MiXCR on the reads; one entry per CDR3 protein. Of about 150,000 distinct CDR3 sequences listed, about 48% are singletons. Material for sequencing was sorted CD4+, CD8+, or CD8+CD57+ T cells (not recorded which) from PBMCs. These receptors were obtained from a human donor with aplastic anemia.

V gene TRBV20-1 combines with J gene TRBJ2-7, with D perhaps TRBD1 (8 bases). Germline CDR1 is DFQATT and CDR2 is SNEGSKA (reference sequence). V dropped 0 bases and J dropped 2 bases, with 14 bases sitting between them. CDR3 length: 15 residues. The CDR3 is CSARERTGRAYEQYF. Here the CDR3 DNA reads TGCAGTGCTAGAGAAAGGACAGGGAGGGCCTACGAGCAGTACTTC.

This clonotype was counted a few times. The rearrangement joins TRBV20-1 to TRBJ2-7; TRBD2 agrees at 9 bases. The CDR3 is 13 amino acids. Germline loops: CDR1 DFQATT, CDR2 SNEGSKA (reference sequence). Trimming cost V 4 bases and J 5 bases; bases outside gene matches: 6. CDR3 loop: CSATGTSIHEQYF. CDR3 nucleotides: TGCAGTGCTACAGGGACTAGCATCCACGAGCAGTACTTC.

V usage is TRBV7-3 and J usage is TRBJ1-5, with TRBD1 matching over 9 bases. This CDR3 spans 17 amino acids. Germline V gives CDR1 SGHTA, CDR2 FQGTGA. Losses at the gene ends were 2 bases for V and 4 bases for J; bases not matched to a gene: 9. The CDR3 region has the DNA TGTGCCAGCAGCTTAGAGGGGGGGACAGGGAGAAATCAGCCCCAGCATTTT. Protein: CASSLEGGTGRNQPQHF. Together with reference TRBV7-3 and TRBJ1-5, the CDR3 gives the full variable domain: GAGVSQTPSNKVTEKGKYVELRCDPISGHTALYWYRQSLGQGPEFLIYFQGTGAADDSGLPNDRFFAVRPEGSVSTLKIQRTERGDSAVYLCASSLEGGTGRNQPQHFGDGTRLSIL.

This clonotype was observed a handful of times. This chain links TRBV3-1 with TRBJ1-1; no firm D call. The CDR3 consists of 15 residues. The V gene lost 5 bases and the J gene lost 0 bases, with 13 bases spanning the gap. Germline CDR1 is LGHDT and CDR2 is YNNKEL (reference sequence). The DNA of the CDR3 is TGTGCCAGCAGCGAAAAGATCAATATGAACACTGAAGCTTTCTTT. Amino acids: CASSEKINMNTEAFF.